Below, 19 T cell receptor beta chains from the same sample are listed, as sequenced in a study of shared T cell receptors in the human thymus. Profiled with immunoSEQ multiplex PCR; TCRdb holds only in-frame clones, not every one. The sample yields roughly 710,000 clones, approximately 83% seen once. The sample also formed part of further work on human thymus T cells.

Material for sequencing was thymocytes. The source of these receptors is a girl less than two years old with a congenital heart defect.

V is TRBV9 and J is TRBJ1-3; 7 positions agree with TRBD1. The trim removed 2 bases at V and 6 bases at J, leaving 5 bases unmatched. Per germline, CDR1 SGDLS and CDR2 YYNGEE. The CDR3 is 14 residues long. The CDR3 spells CASSVDREVNTIYF. The DNA for the CDR3 is TGTGCCAGCAGCGTCGACAGGGAGGTAAACACCATATATTTT.

Notes on this clone: Other DNA sequences within the sample encode an identical CDR3. This chain links TRBV30 with TRBJ1-5; D is undetermined. The CDR3 is 12 amino acids. The V gene lost 3 bases and the J gene lost 4 bases, with 7 bases spanning the gap. The germline V gene encodes CDR1 GTSNPN and CDR2 SVGIG (reference sequence). The CDR3 DNA reads TGTGCCTGGAGCCGGGAGAATCAGCCCCAGCATTTT. It encodes CAWSRENQPQHF.

In this sample, this clone turned up once. The gene calls are TRBV7-9 and TRBJ1-2; tentatively, D is TRBD1 (6 bases). The germline V gene encodes CDR1 SEHNR and CDR2 FQNEAQ (reference sequence). V dropped 5 bases and J dropped 6 bases, with 16 bases sitting between them. The CDR3 has 14 residues. The CDR3 DNA follows: TGTGCCAGCAGCACCAACAGGGATGGGAATGGCTACACCTTC. Residues: CASSTNRDGNGYTF.

This chain connects TRBV4-1 to TRBJ2-3; TRBD1 is a possible D gene (6 bases). The V gene's germline CDR1 is MGHRA and CDR2 YSYEKL. The CDR3 has 15 residues. V was trimmed by 2 bases and J by 2 bases, leaving 11 bases between them. CDR3 residues: CASSQLTGYTDTQYF. CDR3 nucleotides: TGCGCCAGCAGCCAACTGACAGGTTACACAGATACGCAGTATTTT.

The DNA for the CDR3 is TGTGCCAGCAGCCATGTTGGGCGGGGGCGCTCACCCCCCGGCGAGCAGTTCTTC. Its protein product is CASSHVGRGRSPPGEQFF. The chain has TRBV14 and TRBJ2-1; possible D gene TRBD2, 7 bases. The V gene's germline CDR1 is SGHDN and CDR2 FVKESK. Trimming cost V 3 bases and J 10 bases, with 28 bases left between them. The CDR3 has 18 amino acids. Full variable domain (remainder filled in from reference TRBV14 and TRBJ2-1): EAGVTQFPSHSVIEKGQTVTLRCDPISGHDNLYWYRRVMGKEIKFLLHFVKESKQDESGMPNNRFLAERTGGTYSTLKVQPAELEDSGVYFCASSHVGRGRSPPGEQFFGPGTRLTVL.

With regard to this clone: The junction does not match germline at one end; this may be a read error. The chain combines TRBV5-4 with TRBJ2-1, with D tentatively TRBD1 (5 bases). CDR3 size: 15 residues. Germline V gives CDR1 SGHNT, CDR2 YYREEE (reference sequence). The CDR3, as DNA: TGTGCCAGCAGCACCCAGCAGGGCCCCTACGATGAGCAGTTCTTC. Translated, it gives CASSTQQGPYDEQFF.

The chain has TRBV7-9 and TRBJ1-4; 7 positions agree with TRBD1. With V trimmed by 5 bases and J by 6 bases, 15 bases remained unmatched. CDR3 size: 17 residues. Germline-derived CDR1 and CDR2 are SEHNR and FQNEAQ (reference sequence). This CDR3 reads CASSPDTPGGEDEKLFF. CDR3 DNA: TGTGCCAGCAGCCCAGATACCCCAGGGGGTGAGGATGAAAAACTGTTTTTT. Full variable domain (remainder filled in from reference TRBV7-9 and TRBJ1-4): DTGVSQNPRHKITKRGQNVTFRCDPISEHNRLYWYRQTLGQGPEFLTYFQNEAQLEKSRLLSDRFSAERPKGSFSTLEIQRTEQGDSAMYLCASSPDTPGGEDEKLFFGSGTQLSVL.

V usage is TRBV7-9 and J usage is TRBJ1-1; perhaps TRBD1 as D (5 bases). This CDR3 has 15 amino acids. The V end was cut by 5 bases, the J end by 1 base, with 14 bases between. Germline CDR1 and CDR2: SEHNR and FQNEAQ (reference sequence). CDR3 residues: CASSPNGQANTEAFF. In nucleotides, the CDR3 is TGTGCCAGCAGCCCGAACGGACAAGCGAACACTGAAGCTTTCTTT.

The CDR3 region is CASSFRGGDQPQHF. CDR3 sequence (DNA): TGTGCCAGCAGTTTTCGAGGGGGGGATCAGCCCCAGCATTTT. This sequence joins TRBV28 and TRBJ1-5; tentatively, D is TRBD1 (6 bases). The V and J ends lost 3 bases and 5 bases respectively, with 11 bases between them. Germline CDR1 and CDR2: MDHEN and SYDVKM. This CDR3 is 14 amino acids long.

The chain links TRBV10-2 to TRBJ2-1; 9 nucleotides match TRBD2. Trimming cost V 3 bases and J 5 bases; bases outside gene matches: 14. Germline V gene lookup returns CDR1 WSHSY and CDR2 SAAADI. This CDR3 is 18 amino acids long. The CDR3 nucleotides are TGCGCCAGCAGTGATGAGCGCGGGGGGGCCGGATCCCACAATGAGCAGTTCTTC. It specifies CASSDERGGAGSHNEQFF.

The rearrangement links TRBV5-6 to TRBJ2-3, with D possibly TRBD1 on 6 matching bases. The length of the CDR3 is 16 residues. Germline V CDR1 and CDR2: SGHDT, YYEEEE. Trimming stripped 4 bases from V and 0 bases from J, with 15 bases between. CDR3 sequence: CASSPMDRYSTDTQYF. Written as DNA, the CDR3 is TGTGCCAGCAGCCCCATGGACAGATATAGCACAGATACGCAGTATTTT. Full variable domain (outside the CDR3, taken from reference TRBV5-6 and TRBJ2-3): DAGVTQSPTHLIKTRGQQVTLRCSPKSGHDTVSWYQQALGQGPQFIFQYYEEEERQRGNFPDRFSGHQFPNYSSELNVNALLLGDSALYLCASSPMDRYSTDTQYFGPGTRLTVL.

There are a few counts of this clone. This chain uses TRBV29-1 with TRBJ2-7; possible D gene TRBD2, 7 bases. Looked up from germline, CDR1 is SQVTM and CDR2 is ANQGSEA. The CDR3 has 15 amino acids. Trimming took 8 bases from V and 1 from J, leaving 21 bases between them. In DNA form, the CDR3 reads TGCAGCTCAAGCGGGGACATTTTACTTTCCTACGAGCAGTACTTC. This encodes CSSSGDILLSYEQYF.

The chain has TRBV5-8 and TRBJ1-5; no clear D. The CDR3 contains 13 residues. The V gene's germline CDR1 is SGHTS and CDR2 YDEGEE. Trimming left V 5 bases short and J 3 bases short, with 9 bases between. Here the CDR3 DNA reads TGTGCCAGCAGGGCCGTCCCCAATCAGCCCCAGCATTTT. Protein sequence: CASRAVPNQPQHF. Filled out from reference TRBV5-8 and TRBJ1-5, the complete variable domain reads EAGVTQSPTHLIKTRGQQATLRCSPISGHTSVYWYQQALGLGLQFLLWYDEGEERNRGNFPPRFSGRQFPNYSSELNVNALELEDSALYLCASRAVPNQPQHFGDGTRLSIL.

A single count supports this clone. The chain joins TRBV5-8 to TRBJ2-7; 7 positions agree with TRBD1. Trimming took 4 bases from V and 4 from J; bases not matched to a gene: 5. Germline V gene sequence: CDR1 SGHTS, CDR2 YDEGEE. The CDR3 contains 13 residues. CDR3 sequence reads: CASSPGTVYEQYF. The CDR3 DNA is TGTGCCAGCAGCCCGGGGACAGTTTACGAGCAGTACTTC.

The chain employs TRBV11-2 and TRBJ2-2; 7 nucleotides agree with TRBD2. Germline V gene lookup returns CDR1 SGHAT and CDR2 FQNNGV. J gave up 6 bases and V 0 bases, and 13 bases lay outside the gene matches. The CDR3 runs to 18 residues. The CDR3 bases are TGTGCCAGCAGCTTAGATCGGGGGGTGGTCCCGGGGGCCGGGGAGCTGTTTTTT. The encoded protein is CASSLDRGVVPGAGELFF.

This clone was counted once. The chain is built from TRBV5-1 and TRBJ1-1, with D perhaps TRBD1 (6 bases). Looked up from germline, CDR1 is SGHRS and CDR2 is YFSETQ. There are 14 residues in the CDR3. V lost 0 bases and J 8 bases, leaving 14 bases between the germline ends. The CDR3 is CASSLAFRDKEAFF. The CDR3 DNA follows: TGCGCCAGCAGCTTGGCCTTCCGGGACAAGGAAGCTTTCTTT. The variable domain in full, completed from reference TRBV5-1 and TRBJ1-1, reads KAGVTQTPRYLIKTRGQQVTLSCSPISGHRSVSWYQQTPGQGLQFLFEYFSETQRNKGNFPGRFSGRQFSNSRSEMNVSTLELGDSALYLCASSLAFRDKEAFFGQGTRLTVV.

The chain uses TRBV5-1 and TRBJ1-6; 7 bases match TRBD1. Germline-derived CDR1 and CDR2 are SGHRS and YFSETQ. J gave up 6 bases and V 2 bases, and 5 bases lay outside the gene matches. This CDR3 has 15 amino acids. CDR3 sequence (DNA): TGCGCCAGCAGCTTAATTACAGGGGTTAATTCACCCCTCCACTTT. Its translation: CASSLITGVNSPLHF.

This chain uses TRBV5-1 with TRBJ2-1; D ambiguous. CDR1 is SGHRS and CDR2 is YFSETQ in the germline V gene. The CDR3 consists of 12 residues. V was shortened by 0 bases and J by 7 bases, with 5 bases between the two germline ends. DNA of the CDR3: TGCGCCAGCAGCTTGGGGCAGAATGAGCAGTTCTTC. Translation: CASSLGQNEQFF.

The rearrangement uses TRBV6-4 and TRBJ1-5, with 12 bases fitting TRBD1. Trimming cost V 2 bases and J 4 bases; bases outside gene matches: 12. This CDR3 is built from 19 residues. Per the germline V gene, CDR1 is MRHNA and CDR2 is SNTAGT. The CDR3 sequence is CASSDGDRGPPAPNQPQHF. In nucleotides, the CDR3 is TGTGCCAGCAGTGACGGGGACAGGGGGCCCCCAGCTCCAAATCAGCCCCAGCATTTT.